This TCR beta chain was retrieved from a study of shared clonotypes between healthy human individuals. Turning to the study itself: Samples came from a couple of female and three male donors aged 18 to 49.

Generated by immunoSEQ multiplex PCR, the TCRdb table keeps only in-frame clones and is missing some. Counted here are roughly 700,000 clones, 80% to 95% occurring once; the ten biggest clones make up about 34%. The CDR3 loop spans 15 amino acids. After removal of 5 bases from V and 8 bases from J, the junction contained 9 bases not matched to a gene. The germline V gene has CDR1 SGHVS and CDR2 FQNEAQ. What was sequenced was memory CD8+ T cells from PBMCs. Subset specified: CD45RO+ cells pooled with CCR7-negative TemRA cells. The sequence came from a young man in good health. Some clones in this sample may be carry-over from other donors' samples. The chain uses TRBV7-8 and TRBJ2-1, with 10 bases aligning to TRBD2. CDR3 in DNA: TGTGCCAGCAGCACCCCTAGCGGGAGTAGCGATGAGCAGTTCTTC. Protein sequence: CASSTPSGSSDEQFF.